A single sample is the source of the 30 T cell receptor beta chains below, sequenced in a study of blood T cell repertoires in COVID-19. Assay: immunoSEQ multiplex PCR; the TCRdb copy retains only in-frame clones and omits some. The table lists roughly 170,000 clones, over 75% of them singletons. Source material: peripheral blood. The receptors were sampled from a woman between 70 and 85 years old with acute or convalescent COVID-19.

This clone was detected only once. The CDR3 region has the DNA TGTGCCAGCAGCGGGGGACAGCAAGAGACCCAGTACTTC. Translated, it gives CASSGGQQETQYF. V gene TRBV3-1 (or the pseudogene TRBV3-2) combines with J gene TRBJ2-5; 7 bases are shared with TRBD1. The CDR3 is made up of 13 amino acids. Germline V gene lookup returns CDR1 LGHDT and CDR2 YNNKEL (reference sequence). Unmatched junction bases numbered 2, after V lost 5 bases and J lost 2 bases.

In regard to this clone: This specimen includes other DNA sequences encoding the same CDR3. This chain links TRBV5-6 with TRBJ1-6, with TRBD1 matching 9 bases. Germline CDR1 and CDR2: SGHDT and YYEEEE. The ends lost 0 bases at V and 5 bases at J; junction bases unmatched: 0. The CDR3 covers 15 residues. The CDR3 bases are TGTGCCAGCAGCTTGGGGGACAGGGATAATTCACCCCTCCACTTT. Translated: CASSLGDRDNSPLHF.

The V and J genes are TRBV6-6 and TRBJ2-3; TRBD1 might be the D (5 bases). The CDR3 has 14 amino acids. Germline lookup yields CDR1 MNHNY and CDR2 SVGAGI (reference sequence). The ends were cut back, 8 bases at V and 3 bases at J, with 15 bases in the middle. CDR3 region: CASSFQGWTDTQYF. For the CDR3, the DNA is TGTGCCAGCTCTTTTCAGGGTTGGACAGATACGCAGTATTTT.

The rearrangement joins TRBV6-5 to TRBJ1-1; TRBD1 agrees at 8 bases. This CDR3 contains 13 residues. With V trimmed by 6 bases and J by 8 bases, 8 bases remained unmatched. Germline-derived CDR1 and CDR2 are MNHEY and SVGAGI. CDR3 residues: CASRALDREEAFF. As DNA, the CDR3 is TGTGCCAGCAGAGCCCTGGACAGGGAAGAAGCTTTCTTT.

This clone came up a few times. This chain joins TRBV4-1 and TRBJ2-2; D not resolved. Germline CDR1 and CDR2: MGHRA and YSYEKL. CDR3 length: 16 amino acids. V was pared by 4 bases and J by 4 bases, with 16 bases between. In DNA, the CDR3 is TGCGCCAGCAGCCTCCCAGGAATCCTCCGCACCGGGGAGCTGTTTTTT. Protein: CASSLPGILRTGELFF.

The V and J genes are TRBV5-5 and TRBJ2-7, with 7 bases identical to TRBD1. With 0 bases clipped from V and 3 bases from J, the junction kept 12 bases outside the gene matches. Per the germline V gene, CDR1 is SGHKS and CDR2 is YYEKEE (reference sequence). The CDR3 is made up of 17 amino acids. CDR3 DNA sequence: TGTGCCAGCAGCTTGGACGCAGGGGCCGGGACAGTCTACGAGCAGTACTTC. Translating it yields CASSLDAGAGTVYEQYF.

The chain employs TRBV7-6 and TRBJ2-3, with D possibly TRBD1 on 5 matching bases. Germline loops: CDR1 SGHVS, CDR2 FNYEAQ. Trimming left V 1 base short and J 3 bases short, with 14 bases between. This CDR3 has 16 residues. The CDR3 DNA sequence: TGTGCCAGCAGCTTAGGGCAGGGTCAATGGACAGATACGCAGTATTTT. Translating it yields CASSLGQGQWTDTQYF. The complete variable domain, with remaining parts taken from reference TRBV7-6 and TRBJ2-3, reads GAGVSQSPRYKVTKRGQDVALRCDPISGHVSLYWYRQALGQGPEFLTYFNYEAQQDKSGLPNDRFSAERPEGSISTLTIQRTEQRDSAMYRCASSLGQGQWTDTQYFGPGTRLTVL.

The CDR3 here is CASSLGVSYNEQFF. The CDR3 DNA is TGTGCCAGCAGCTTAGGAGTATCCTACAATGAGCAGTTCTTC. This rearrangement joins TRBV5-6 to TRBJ2-1; D not certain. Germline V lookup: CDR1 SGHDT, CDR2 YYEEEE. V lost 2 bases to trimming and J lost 1 base, with 7 bases between them. This CDR3 region has 14 residues.

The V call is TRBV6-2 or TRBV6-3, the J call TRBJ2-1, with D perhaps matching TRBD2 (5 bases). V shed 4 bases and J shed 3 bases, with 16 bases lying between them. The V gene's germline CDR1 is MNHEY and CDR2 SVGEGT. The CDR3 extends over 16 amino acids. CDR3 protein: CASSSISGERYNEQFF. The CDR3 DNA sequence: TGTGCCAGCAGTTCCATCAGCGGAGAACGCTACAATGAGCAGTTCTTC.

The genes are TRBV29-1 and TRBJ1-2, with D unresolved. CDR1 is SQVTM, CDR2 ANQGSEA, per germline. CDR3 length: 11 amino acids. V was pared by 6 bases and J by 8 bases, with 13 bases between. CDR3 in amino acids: CSVDAGGGYTF. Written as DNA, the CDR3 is TGCAGCGTGGACGCAGGCGGGGGCTACACCTTC.

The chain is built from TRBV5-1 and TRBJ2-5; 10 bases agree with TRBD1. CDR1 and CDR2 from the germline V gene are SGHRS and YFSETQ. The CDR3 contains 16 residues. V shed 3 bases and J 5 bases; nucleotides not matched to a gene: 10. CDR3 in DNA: TGCGCCAGCAGCTCCACACCCTCGACAGGGGGCGAGACCCAGTACTTC. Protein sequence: CASSSTPSTGGETQYF. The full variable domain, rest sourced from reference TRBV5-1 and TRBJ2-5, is KAGVTQTPRYLIKTRGQQVTLSCSPISGHRSVSWYQQTPGQGLQFLFEYFSETQRNKGNFPGRFSGRQFSNSRSEMNVSTLELGDSALYLCASSSTPSTGGETQYFGPGTRLLVL.

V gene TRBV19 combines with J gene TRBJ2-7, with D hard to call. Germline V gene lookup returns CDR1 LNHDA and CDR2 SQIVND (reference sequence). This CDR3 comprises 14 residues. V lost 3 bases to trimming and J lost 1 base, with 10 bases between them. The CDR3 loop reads CASSILSRSYEQYF. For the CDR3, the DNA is TGTGCCAGTAGTATTTTATCCAGATCCTACGAGCAGTACTTC.

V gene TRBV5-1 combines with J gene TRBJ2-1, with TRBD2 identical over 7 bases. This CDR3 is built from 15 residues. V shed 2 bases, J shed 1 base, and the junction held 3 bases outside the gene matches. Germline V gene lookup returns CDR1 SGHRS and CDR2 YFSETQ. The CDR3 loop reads CASSFWGGSYNEQFF. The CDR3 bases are TGCGCCAGCAGCTTCTGGGGGGGTTCCTACAATGAGCAGTTCTTC.

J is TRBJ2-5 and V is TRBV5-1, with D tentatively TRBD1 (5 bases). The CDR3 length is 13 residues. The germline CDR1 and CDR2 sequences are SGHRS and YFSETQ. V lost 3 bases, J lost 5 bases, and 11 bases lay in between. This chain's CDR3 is CASSSTGVETQYF. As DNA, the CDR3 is TGCGCCAGCAGCTCCACAGGTGTCGAGACCCAGTACTTC.

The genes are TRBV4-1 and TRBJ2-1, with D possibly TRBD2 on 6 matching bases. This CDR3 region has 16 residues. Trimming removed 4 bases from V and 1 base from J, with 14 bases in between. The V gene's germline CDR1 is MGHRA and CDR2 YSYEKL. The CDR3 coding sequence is TGCGCCAGCAGCCTAAGGGCCGGGACTTCCTACAATGAGCAGTTCTTC. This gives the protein CASSLRAGTSYNEQFF.

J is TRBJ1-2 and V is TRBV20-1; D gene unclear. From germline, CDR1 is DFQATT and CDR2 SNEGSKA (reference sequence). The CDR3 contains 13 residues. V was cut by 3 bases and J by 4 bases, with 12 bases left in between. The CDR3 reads CSASRGSGYGYTF. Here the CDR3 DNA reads TGCAGTGCTAGTAGAGGGTCGGGCTATGGCTACACCTTC.

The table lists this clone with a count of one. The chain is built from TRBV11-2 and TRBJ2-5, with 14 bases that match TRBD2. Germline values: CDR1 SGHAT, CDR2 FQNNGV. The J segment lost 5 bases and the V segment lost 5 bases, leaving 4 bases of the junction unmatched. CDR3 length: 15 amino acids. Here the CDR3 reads CASSTGTSGSETQYF. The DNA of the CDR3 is TGTGCCAGCAGCACCGGGACTAGCGGGAGTGAGACCCAGTACTTC. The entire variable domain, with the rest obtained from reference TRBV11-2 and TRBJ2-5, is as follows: EAGVAQSPRYKIIEKRQSVAFWCNPISGHATLYWYQQILGQGPKLLIQFQNNGVVDDSQLPKDRFSAERLKGVDSTLKIQPAKLEDSAVYLCASSTGTSGSETQYFGPGTRLLVL.

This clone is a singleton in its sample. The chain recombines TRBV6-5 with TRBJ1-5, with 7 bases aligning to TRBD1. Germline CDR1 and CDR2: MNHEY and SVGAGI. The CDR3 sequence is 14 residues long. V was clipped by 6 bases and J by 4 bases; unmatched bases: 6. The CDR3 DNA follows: TGTGCCAGCAGAGGGACAGCTCCAAATCAGCCCCAGCATTTT. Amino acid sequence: CASRGTAPNQPQHF.

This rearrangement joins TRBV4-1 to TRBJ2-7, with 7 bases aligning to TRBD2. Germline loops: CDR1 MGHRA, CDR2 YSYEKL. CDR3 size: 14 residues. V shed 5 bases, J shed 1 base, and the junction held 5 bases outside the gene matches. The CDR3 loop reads CASSSSGGSYEQYF. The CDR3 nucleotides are TGCGCCAGCAGCTCGTCCGGGGGGTCCTACGAGCAGTACTTC.

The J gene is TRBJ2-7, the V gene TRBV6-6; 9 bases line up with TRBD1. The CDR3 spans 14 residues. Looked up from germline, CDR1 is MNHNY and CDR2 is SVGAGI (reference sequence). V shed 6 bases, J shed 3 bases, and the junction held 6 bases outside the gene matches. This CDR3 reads CASRSTGGNYEQYF. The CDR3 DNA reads TGTGCCAGCAGGTCGACAGGGGGGAACTACGAGCAGTACTTC.

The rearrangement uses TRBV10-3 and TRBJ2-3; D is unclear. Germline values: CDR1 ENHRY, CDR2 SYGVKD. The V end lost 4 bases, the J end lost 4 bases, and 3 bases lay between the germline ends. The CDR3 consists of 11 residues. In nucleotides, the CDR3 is TGTGCCATCAGTGGGCCAGATACGCAGTATTTT. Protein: CAISGPDTQYF.

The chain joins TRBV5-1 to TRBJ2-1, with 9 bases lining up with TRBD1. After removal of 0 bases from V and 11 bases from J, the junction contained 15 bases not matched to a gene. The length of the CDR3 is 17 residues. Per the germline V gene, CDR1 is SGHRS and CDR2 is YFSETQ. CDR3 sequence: CASSLASGTGMMSKQFF. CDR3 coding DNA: TGCGCCAGCAGCTTGGCCTCTGGGACAGGGATGATGAGTAAGCAGTTCTTC.

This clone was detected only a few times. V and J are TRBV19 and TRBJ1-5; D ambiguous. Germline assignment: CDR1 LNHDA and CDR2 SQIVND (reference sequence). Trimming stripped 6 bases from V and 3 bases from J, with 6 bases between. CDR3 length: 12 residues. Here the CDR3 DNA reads TGTGCCAGTAGCCGGGTCAATCAGCCCCAGCATTTT. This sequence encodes CASSRVNQPQHF. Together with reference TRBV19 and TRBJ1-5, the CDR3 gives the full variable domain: DGGITQSPKYLFRKEGQNVTLSCEQNLNHDAMYWYRQDPGQGLRLIYYSQIVNDFQKGDIAEGYSVSREKKESFPLTVTSAQKNPTAFYLCASSRVNQPQHFGDGTRLSIL.

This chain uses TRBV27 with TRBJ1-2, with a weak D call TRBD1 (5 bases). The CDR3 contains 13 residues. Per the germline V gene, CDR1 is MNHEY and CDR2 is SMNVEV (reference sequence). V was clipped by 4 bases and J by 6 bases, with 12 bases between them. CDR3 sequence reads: CASSSTGLHGYTF. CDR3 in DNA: TGTGCCAGCAGTTCTACAGGTCTACATGGCTACACCTTC.

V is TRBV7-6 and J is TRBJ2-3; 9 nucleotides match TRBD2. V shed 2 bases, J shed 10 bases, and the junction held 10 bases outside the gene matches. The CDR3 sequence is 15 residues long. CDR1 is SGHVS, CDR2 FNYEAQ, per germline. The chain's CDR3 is CASSLLAGYQSAQYF. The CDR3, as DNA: TGTGCCAGCAGCTTACTAGCGGGATACCAATCAGCGCAGTATTTT.

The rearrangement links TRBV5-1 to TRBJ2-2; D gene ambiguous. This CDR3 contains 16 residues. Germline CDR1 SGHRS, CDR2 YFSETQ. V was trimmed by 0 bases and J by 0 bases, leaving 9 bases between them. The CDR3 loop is CASSLEGDPNTGELFF. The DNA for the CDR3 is TGCGCCAGCAGCTTGGAAGGAGACCCGAACACCGGGGAGCTGTTTTTT.

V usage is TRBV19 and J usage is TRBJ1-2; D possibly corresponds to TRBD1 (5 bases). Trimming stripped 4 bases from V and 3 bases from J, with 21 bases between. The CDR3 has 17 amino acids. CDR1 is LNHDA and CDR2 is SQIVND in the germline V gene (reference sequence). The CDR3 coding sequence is TGTGCCAGTAGTAGGCCGGGAGGGGCCACGGCGGACTATGGCTACACCTTC. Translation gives CASSRPGGATADYGYTF.

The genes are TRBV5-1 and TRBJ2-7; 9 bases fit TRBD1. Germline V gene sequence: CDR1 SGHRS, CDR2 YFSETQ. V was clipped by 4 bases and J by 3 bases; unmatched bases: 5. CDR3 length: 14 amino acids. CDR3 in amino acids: CASSPDRGGYEQYF. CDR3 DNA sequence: TGCGCCAGCAGCCCGGACAGGGGTGGCTACGAGCAGTACTTC.

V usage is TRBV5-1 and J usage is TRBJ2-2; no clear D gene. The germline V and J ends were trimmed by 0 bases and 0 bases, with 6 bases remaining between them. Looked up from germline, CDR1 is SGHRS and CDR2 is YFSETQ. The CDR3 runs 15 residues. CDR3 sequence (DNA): TGCGCCAGCAGCTTGGGGGCTCCGAACACCGGGGAGCTGTTTTTT. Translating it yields CASSLGAPNTGELFF.

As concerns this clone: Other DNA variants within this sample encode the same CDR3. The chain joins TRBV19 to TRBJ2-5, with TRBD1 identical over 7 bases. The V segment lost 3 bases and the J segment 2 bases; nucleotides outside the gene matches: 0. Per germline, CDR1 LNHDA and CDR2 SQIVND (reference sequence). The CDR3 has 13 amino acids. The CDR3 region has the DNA TGTGCCAGTAGTATGGGACAGCAAGAGACCCAGTACTTC. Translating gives CASSMGQQETQYF.